Presented here are 26 T cell receptor beta chains from one specimen sequenced in a study of T cell repertoires in cytomegalovirus infection. MiXCR, run by TCRdb on the reads, gives a single entry per CDR3 protein. This sample has about 340,000 distinct CDR3 sequences; approximately 32% occur once, and the top ten carry roughly 20%. The antigens these receptors bind are not known. The starting material was cultured PBMCs, obtained from culture after CMV antigen stimulation. These receptors all stem from a human donor in good health (CMV status not recorded). Some clones in this sample may be carry-over from other donors' samples.

Only a few counts were recorded for this clonotype. The chain employs TRBV5-5 and TRBJ1-2, with TRBD1 identical over 10 bases. Germline V lookup: CDR1 SGHKS, CDR2 YYEKEE (reference sequence). The CDR3 has 14 residues. J was trimmed by 4 bases and V by 4 bases; bases with no gene match: 4. CDR3 in amino acids: CASSPDRGIYGYTF. In nucleotides, the CDR3 is TGTGCCAGCAGCCCGGACAGGGGGATCTATGGCTACACCTTC.

The CDR3 nucleotides are TGTGCCAGCAGCTTGGACAACCTTGGCTACACCTTC. Translated: CASSLDNLGYTF. The rearrangement uses TRBV5-4 and TRBJ1-2, with unresolved D. CDR3 size: 12 residues. Deletions cut 0 bases from V and 7 bases from J, with 7 bases between. Per the germline V gene, CDR1 is SGHNT and CDR2 is YYREEE (reference sequence).

This clonotype was counted a few times. V is TRBV12-3 or TRBV12-4 and J is TRBJ2-3; 13 bases match TRBD2. With V trimmed by 5 bases and J by 5 bases, 10 bases remained unmatched. This CDR3 comprises 17 residues. The DNA of the CDR3 is TGTGCCAGCAGTCCCCGACTAGCGGGGGGCCGGGGAGATACGCAGTATTTT. It codes for CASSPRLAGGRGDTQYF.

The rearrangement joins TRBV5-1 to TRBJ2-1; 9 bases map to TRBD2. V gave up 3 bases and J gave up 9 bases; unmatched junction bases: 13. The CDR3 length is 16 residues. In germline, CDR1 is SGHRS, CDR2 YFSETQ. The CDR3 nucleotides are TGCGCCAGCAGCTCCCTGGCGGGGGGGCGATCGAGTGAGCAGTTCTTC. It yields the protein CASSSLAGGRSSEQFF.

This clonotype occurred many times. This chain links TRBV7-2 with TRBJ2-7; D ambiguous. Germline assignment: CDR1 SGHTA and CDR2 FQGNSA. The CDR3 extends over 14 amino acids. V was shortened by 0 bases and J by 4 bases, with 10 bases between the two germline ends. The CDR3 loop reads CASSLALRAYEQYF. CDR3 nucleotides: TGTGCCAGCAGCTTAGCCCTTAGGGCATACGAGCAGTACTTC.

This clonotype was detected a few times. V and J are TRBV7-3 and TRBJ2-5, with 8 bases aligning to TRBD2. V was clipped by 5 bases and J by 5 bases; unmatched bases: 10. This CDR3 is 15 amino acids long. Per the germline V gene, CDR1 is SGHTA and CDR2 is FQGTGA. The CDR3 loop reads CASSLFSGGGETQYF. As DNA, the CDR3 is TGTGCCAGCAGCCTTTTCAGCGGGGGCGGGGAGACCCAGTACTTC.

A few counts support this clonotype. V usage is TRBV12-3 or TRBV12-4 and J usage is TRBJ2-2; D is ambiguous. CDR3 size: 15 residues. Trimming stripped 5 bases from V and 0 bases from J, with 10 bases between. CDR3 sequence (DNA): TGTGCCAGCAGTGGGCAGGCCCCGAACACCGGGGAGCTGTTTTTT. It translates to CASSGQAPNTGELFF.

This rearrangement joins TRBV28 to TRBJ1-1; D unresolved. CDR3 length: 14 amino acids. V lost 1 base and J lost 1, with 7 bases in between. Germline values: CDR1 MDHEN, CDR2 SYDVKM. The CDR3 loop reads CASSLLPRNTEAFF. CDR3 nucleotides: TGTGCCAGCAGTTTATTGCCAAGGAACACTGAAGCTTTCTTT.

V is TRBV9 and J is TRBJ2-1, with D tentatively TRBD1 (5 bases). This CDR3 comprises 13 residues. V lost 3 bases and J lost 9, with 13 bases in between. Looked up from germline, CDR1 is SGDLS and CDR2 is YYNGEE. The CDR3 DNA reads TGTGCCAGCAGCGCCCTGACAGTGGGTGAGCAGTTCTTC. Amino acids: CASSALTVGEQFF. Full variable domain (remainder filled in from reference TRBV9 and TRBJ2-1): DSGVTQTPKHLITATGQRVTLRCSPRSGDLSVYWYQQSLDQGLQFLIQYYNGEERAKGNILERFSAQQFPDLHSELNLSSLELGDSALYFCASSALTVGEQFFGPGTRLTVL.

This clonotype has only one observation. This chain connects TRBV7-2 to TRBJ1-3, with D tentatively TRBD1 (6 bases). The V end was cut by 5 bases, the J end by 0 bases, with 14 bases between. The CDR3 spans 16 residues. The V gene's germline CDR1 is SGHTA and CDR2 FQGNSA. The CDR3 reads CASSADRLSSGNTIYF. The CDR3 DNA is TGTGCCAGCAGCGCGGACAGATTAAGCTCTGGAAACACCATATATTTT.

V and J are TRBV5-4 and TRBJ2-3; 7 bases agree with TRBD2. CDR1 SGHNT and CDR2 YYREEE come from the germline V gene (reference sequence). The CDR3 spans 14 residues. J was trimmed by 5 bases and V by 1 base; bases with no gene match: 4. In DNA, the CDR3 is TGTGCCAGCAGCTTGCCTAGCGGTTTAGATACGCAGTATTTT. This encodes CASSLPSGLDTQYF.

This clonotype was counted a few times. The chain couples TRBV7-2 to TRBJ2-1; no firm D call. Trimming took off 1 base at V and 4 bases at J, with 8 bases between the two ends. CDR3 length: 14 residues. Germline V CDR1 and CDR2: SGHTA, FQGNSA. The CDR3 nucleotides are TGTGCCAGCAGCTTAGGTTTTTATTACAATGAGCAGTTCTTC. Translation: CASSLGFYYNEQFF.

This clonotype was picked up a small number of times. The chain combines TRBV2 with TRBJ1-5; D is unclear. The CDR3 sequence is 15 residues long. Germline CDR1 reads SNHLY; CDR2 reads FYNNEI. V lost 5 bases and J lost 4, with 15 bases in between. Here the CDR3 DNA reads TGTGCCAGCAGTCCCGATAGAAGTATGAATCAGCCCCAGCATTTT. Translated, it gives CASSPDRSMNQPQHF.

This clonotype was picked up one time. The V call is TRBV7-4, the J call TRBJ2-7; D is perhaps TRBD1 or TRBD2 (5 bases each). This CDR3 is 14 amino acids long. Trimming shortened V by 2 bases and J by 2 bases, and 10 bases separated the two germline ends. Per the germline V gene, CDR1 is SGHVT and CDR2 is SQSDAQ. CDR3 sequence: CASSLPGRTYEQYF. In DNA form, the CDR3 reads TGTGCCAGCAGCTTACCGGGACGGACCTACGAGCAGTACTTC.

This clonotype came up a few times. The rearrangement uses TRBV7-3 and TRBJ2-1; D is unresolved. Germline V lookup: CDR1 SGHTA, CDR2 FQGTGA. Trimming left V 2 bases short and J 9 bases short, with 8 bases between. This CDR3 has 12 residues. CDR3 residues: CASSLSTREQFF. The CDR3 coding sequence is TGTGCCAGCAGCTTATCTACGCGTGAGCAGTTCTTC.

This clonotype was seen a handful of times. The rearrangement joins TRBV2 to TRBJ1-2; 7 bases match TRBD1. V dropped 8 bases and J dropped 6; count of bases not matched to a gene: 9. Germline CDR1 and CDR2: SNHLY and FYNNEI. CDR3 length: 13 residues. This chain's CDR3 is CASSFTGAHGYTF. The CDR3 DNA sequence: TGTGCCAGCTCCTTTACAGGGGCCCATGGCTACACCTTC.

The chain is built from TRBV28 and TRBJ2-3, with TRBD2 identical over 7 bases. The trim removed 5 bases at V and 6 bases at J, leaving 8 bases unmatched. The CDR3 consists of 14 residues. CDR1 MDHEN and CDR2 SYDVKM come from the germline V gene. The DNA for the CDR3 is TGTGCCAGCAGTGGGGGGGGGGTATCGGATACGCAGTATTTT. Amino acids: CASSGGGVSDTQYF.

This clonotype was seen a few times. V and J are TRBV10-3 and TRBJ1-2; TRBD1 matches at 7 bases. This CDR3 region has 17 residues. Germline V gives CDR1 ENHRY, CDR2 SYGVKD. The trim removed 2 bases at V and 0 bases at J, leaving 9 bases unmatched. Written as DNA, the CDR3 is TGTGCCATCAGTGAGCTTCTGCGGGACAGCTCTAACTATGGCTACACCTTC. This codes for CAISELLRDSSNYGYTF.

The chain carries TRBV5-1 and TRBJ1-1, with 10 bases fitting TRBD1. The length of the CDR3 is 17 residues. V trimming: 6 bases; J trimming: 0 bases; junction bases outside the gene matches: 11. CDR1 SGHRS and CDR2 YFSETQ come from the germline V gene. The CDR3 region is CASNAGTGANLNTEAFF. The CDR3 DNA sequence: TGCGCCAGCAATGCCGGGACAGGGGCAAATCTGAACACTGAAGCTTTCTTT. Drawing the rest from reference TRBV5-1 and TRBJ1-1, the complete variable domain is KAGVTQTPRYLIKTRGQQVTLSCSPISGHRSVSWYQQTPGQGLQFLFEYFSETQRNKGNFPGRFSGRQFSNSRSEMNVSTLELGDSALYLCASNAGTGANLNTEAFFGQGTRLTVV.

This clonotype came up many times. The chain joins TRBV7-8 to TRBJ1-1, with D uncertain. The CDR3 length is 13 residues. In germline, CDR1 is SGHVS, CDR2 FQNEAQ. V lost 3 bases and J lost 7, with 12 bases in between. The CDR3 sequence: CASSFQEDGEAFF. CDR3 nucleotides: TGTGCCAGCAGCTTCCAAGAGGATGGTGAAGCTTTCTTT.

This sequence joins TRBV14 and TRBJ2-3; 10 nucleotides line up with TRBD2. V was pared by 2 bases and J by 4 bases, with 6 bases of the junction left unmatched. This CDR3 region has 16 residues. Looked up from germline, CDR1 is SGHDN and CDR2 is FVKESK. The CDR3 sequence: CASSQLASGGADTQYF. The DNA of the CDR3 is TGTGCCAGCAGCCAACTTGCTAGCGGGGGTGCAGATACGCAGTATTTT.

The V gene is TRBV28, the J gene TRBJ1-6; D call uncertain. In germline, CDR1 is MDHEN, CDR2 SYDVKM. This CDR3 is 13 amino acids long. Trimming pared 5 bases from V and 9 bases from J, leaving 11 bases between. CDR3 residues: CASSKNFGSPLHF. CDR3 coding DNA: TGTGCCAGCAGTAAAAATTTCGGTTCACCCCTCCACTTT.

This clonotype was detected only a few times. This sequence joins TRBV7-3 and TRBJ2-3; TRBD2 is a possible D gene (6 bases). CDR3 length equals 12 residues. Germline lookup yields CDR1 SGHTA and CDR2 FQGTGA. With 5 bases removed from V and 6 bases from J, the gap between germline ends came to 9 bases. CDR3 protein: CASSPAGDTQYF. The CDR3 nucleotides read TGTGCCAGCAGCCCCGCGGGGGATACGCAGTATTTT.

This chain links TRBV18 with TRBJ1-6; 7 nucleotides line up with TRBD1. This CDR3 spans 15 amino acids. J was trimmed by 7 bases and V by 6 bases; bases with no gene match: 9. Germline V lookup: CDR1 KGHSH, CDR2 LQKENI. CDR3: CASSFYGQANSPLHF. CDR3 DNA sequence: TGTGCCAGCTCTTTTTACGGACAGGCAAATTCACCCCTCCACTTT.

The chain joins TRBV7-8 to TRBJ2-7; D unresolved. Germline V gives CDR1 SGHVS, CDR2 FQNEAQ. Trimming took off 5 bases at V and 0 bases at J, with 11 bases between the two ends. CDR3 size: 14 residues. The CDR3 region has the DNA TGTGCCAGCAGCACCACGCGGAGCTCCTACGAGCAGTACTTC. Translated, it gives CASSTTRSSYEQYF.

The chain carries TRBV12-5 and TRBJ2-1, with D perhaps matching TRBD2 (7 bases). The germline V gene encodes CDR1 LGHNT and CDR2 FRNRAP. The CDR3 contains 15 residues. V lost 0 bases, J lost 8 bases, and 14 bases lay in between. Written as DNA, the CDR3 is TGTGCTAGTGGTTTGGTAGGGGGGGGGCTGTATGAGCAGTTCTTC. Its protein is CASGLVGGGLYEQFF.